These T cell receptor beta chains were read from a single sample in a study of tumor and adjacent non-tumor tissue in lung cancer. One entry per CDR3 protein results from TCRdb running MiXCR on the multiplex PCR reads. This table holds over 110,000 distinct CDR3 sequences, approximately 70% found once. Sequencing was carried out using lung tumor tissue. The receptors stem from a man between 60 and 75 years old with small cell lung cancer. The CDR3 runs from the conserved cysteine through the conserved F or W. A D gene is named only where the DNA matches it firmly. Rows give clone size only sometimes, using once, few, many, or a class for an expanded clone.

j_gene,abundance,d_gene,v_gene,CDR3nt,CDR3aa
TRBJ1-1,-,-,TRBV24-1,TGTGCCACCAGTGATGGGAACATAGACAGCAACACTGAAGCTTTCTTT,CATSDGNIDSNTEAFF
TRBJ2-1,-,TRBD2,TRBV6-6,TGTGCCAGCAGCTTGACTAGCGGGAGCATGGAGCAGTTCTTC,CASSLTSGSMEQFF
TRBJ2-1,-,TRBD1,TRBV20-1,TGCAATGCTAGAGGGGGCTCGGTCAGTATACATGAGCACTTCTTC,CNARGGSVSIHEHFF
TRBJ1-4,medium-sized,TRBD1,TRBV6-5,TGTGCCAGCAGTCTGACAGGGGGCTTGGGGGAAAAACTGTTTTTT,CASSLTGGLGEKLFF
TRBJ1-1,-,-,TRBV19,TGTGCCAGTAGTAGTGGTGGTACAGGCACTGAAGCTTTCTTT,CASSSGGTGTEAFF
TRBJ2-1,-,-,TRBV28,TGTGCCAGCAGTCCGTTAACCTATGAGCAGTTCTTC,CASSPLTYEQFF
TRBJ1-1,-,-,TRBV11-2,TGTGCCATCAGCTTAGGTGGGGGGACTGAAGCTTTCTTC,CAISLGGGTEAFF
TRBJ2-1,many,TRBD2,TRBV4-1,TGCGCCAGCAGCCAAGATCAGCCAGCGGGAGGACACAATGAGCAGTTCTTC,CASSQDQPAGGHNEQFF
TRBJ2-5,-,TRBD2,TRBV11-2,TGTGCCAGCAGCTTAATCCGGGTGCGGGAGACCAAGTACTTC,CASSLIRVRETKYF
TRBJ1-2,-,-,TRBV20-1,TGCAGTGCTAGAGATCTTGTGGGGACGGATGGCTACACCTTC,CSARDLVGTDGYTF
TRBJ1-1,few,-,TRBV6-1,TGTGCCAGCAGTGAAAACCCCGGGGGGGCGCTTACTGAAGCTTTCTTT,CASSENPGGALTEAFF
TRBJ2-5,-,-,TRBV30,TGTGCCTGGAACCGGGGGGCTAGCGGCCTACAAGAGACCCAGTACTTC,CAWNRGASGLQETQYF
TRBJ2-1,few,TRBD2,TRBV7-9,TGTGCCAGCAGCGCTCCGGGGACTAGCGGGAATGAGCAGTTCTTC,CASSAPGTSGNEQFF
TRBJ2-1,many,TRBD1,TRBV6-1,TGTGCCAGCATCCGGGACAGGGGGTCGGATGAGCAGTTCTTC,CASIRDRGSDEQFF
TRBJ1-2,many,TRBD1,TRBV10-3,TGTGCCATCAGTGAGCAGGGGGAGTACTATGGCTACACCTTC,CAISEQGEYYGYTF
TRBJ1-4,-,-,TRBV5-1,TGCGCCAGCAGCCTCGGGACGGACTTGGGGAAACTGTTTTTT,CASSLGTDLGKLFF
TRBJ2-5,once,-,TRBV10-3,TGTGCCACCAGTGAGAGTATTCAAGAGACCCAGTACTTC,CATSESIQETQYF
TRBJ2-3,many,-,TRBV5-8,TGTGCCAGCAGCTCGTCTGGGTCAGATACGCAGTATTTT,CASSSSGSDTQYF
TRBJ1-1,many,-,TRBV10-2,TGCGCCAGCAGTGAGTGGGGGGAGAACACTGAAGCTTTCTTT,CASSEWGENTEAFF
TRBJ2-2,-,TRBD2,TRBV12-3/TRBV12-4,TGTGCCAGCAGGCCGGGACTAGCGGAAGGGATCGGGGAGCTGTTTTTT,CASRPGLAEGIGELFF
TRBJ2-2,-,-,TRBV9,TGTGCCAGCAACGCCACAGCAAGTAACACCGGGGAGCTGTTTTTT,CASNATASNTGELFF
TRBJ1-5,-,TRBD1,TRBV6-1,TGTGCCAGCAGGGGTGGGACAGGGGCGAGAACCGTATGGAGAAATCAGCCCCAGCATTTT,CASRGGTGARTVWRNQPQHF
TRBJ2-7,-,TRBD2,TRBV20-1,TGCAGTGCTAGCATTGATAGCGGGAGTATATACGAGCAGTACTTC,CSASIDSGSIYEQYF
TRBJ2-3,few,TRBD1,TRBV6-2/TRBV6-3,TGTGCTAGCAGTTACTCCGGGACAGGGGACCCAGATACGCAGTATTTT,CASSYSGTGDPDTQYF
TRBJ2-2,-,-,TRBV7-9,TGTGCCAGCAGCTTACTTCGCCAGACCGGGGAGCTGTTTTTT,CASSLLRQTGELFF
TRBJ2-7,-,-,TRBV11-2,TGTGCCAGCAGCAACCAGGGGATGCTATACGAGCATTACTTC,CASSNQGMLYEHYF
TRBJ2-3,-,-,TRBV29-1,TGCAGTGTTGACGGAGGACGCGATTGGATGGGTACACAGTATTTT,CSVDGGRDWMGTQYF
TRBJ2-2,-,-,TRBV12-3/TRBV12-4,TGTGCCGGCAGCTCAGGGGGGCCCGGTGAGCTGTTTTTT,CAGSSGGPGELFF
TRBJ1-4,-,-,TRBV12-3/TRBV12-4,TGTGCCAGCTGGGATGAGTCAGTTGCTAATGAAAAACTGTTATTT,CASWDESVANEKLLF
TRBJ2-3,few,-,TRBV11-2,TGTGCCAGCAGCTTATTGATGACAGGTCGCACAGATATGCAGTATTTT,CASSLLMTGRTDMQYF
TRBJ2-7,-,-,TRBV28,TGTGCCAGCAGTAGTGGGATTGCCTACGAGCAGTACTTC,CASSSGIAYEQYF
TRBJ2-5,few,-,TRBV4-1,TGCGCCAGCAGCCAGGGCCCGGGAGCGAGGGAGACCCAGTACTTC,CASSQGPGARETQYF
TRBJ2-7,-,-,TRBV11-2,TGTGCCAGCAGCTCCTATGGGGTCGCGGTAGGAGGATACGAGGGGTACTTC,CASSSYGVAVGGYEGYF
TRBJ2-3,once,-,TRBV11-2,TGTGCCGGCAGCCCCAGTGGGACATGGTTACCTGATACGCAGTATTTT,CAGSPSGTWLPDTQYF
TRBJ2-5,once,-,TRBV29-1,-,CSVGTGIKIQYF
TRBJ2-3,-,-,TRBV12-3/TRBV12-4,TGTGCCAGCAGTGGGGGCGTCTCATATACGCAGTATTTT,CASSGGVSYTQYF
TRBJ1-1,many,-,TRBV11-2,TGTGCCAGCAGCTGGACAGTCCCGTGGAACACTGAAGCTTTCTTT,CASSWTVPWNTEAFF
TRBJ1-2,-,-,TRBV5-1,TGCGCCAGCAGCTTTCGTCCCAGGACAGATGGCTACACCTTC,CASSFRPRTDGYTF
TRBJ1-1,many,TRBD1,TRBV12-3/TRBV12-4,TGTGCCAGCAGTCCTGGACAGGGGAGGCTTAGAGGCACTGAAGCTTTCTTT,CASSPGQGRLRGTEAFF
TRBJ2-1,-,TRBD2,TRBV11-3,TGTATCAGCAGCTTAGCGGGTTACAATGAGCAGTTCTTC,CISSLAGYNEQFF
TRBJ2-3,-,-,TRBV12-3/TRBV12-4,TGTGCCAGCAGGCAAACTCTGCGGGCAGATACGCAGTATTTT,CASRQTLRADTQYF
TRBJ2-1,-,-,TRBV5-1,TGCGCCAGCAGCTTTCTAGTTGACGATGAGCAGTTCTTC,CASSFLVDDEQFF
TRBJ2-1,-,TRBD2,TRBV20-1,TGCAGTGCTAGAGGGGAGACTAGCACGGACAATGAGCAGTTCTTC,CSARGETSTDNEQFF
TRBJ2-1,few,-,TRBV6-1,TGTGCCAGCAGCGGTGGGGGACCCTACAATGAGCAGTTCTTC,CASSGGGPYNEQFF
TRBJ1-2,-,-,TRBV29-1,TGCAGCGTCTCTCCGGAACAGAACTATGGCTACATCTTC,CSVSPEQNYGYIF
TRBJ2-3,-,-,TRBV20-1,TGCAGTGCTGAGGGGGTTAGCGGTAGCACAGATACGCAGTATTTT,CSAEGVSGSTDTQYF
TRBJ2-3,-,-,TRBV6-1,TGTGCCATCGTATCAGGGGCTCGCACAGATACGCAGTATTTT,CAIVSGARTDTQYF
TRBJ1-5,-,-,TRBV4-1,TGCGCCAGCAGCCAAGATCCTGGGCTAAGCAATCAGCCCCAGCATTTT,CASSQDPGLSNQPQHF
TRBJ1-2,once,-,TRBV18,TGTGCCAGCTCACCAATCAAGGAGGAAGGCTACACCTTC,CASSPIKEEGYTF
TRBJ1-2,-,-,TRBV12-3/TRBV12-4,TGTGCCAGCAATTACGTACGGGGGTACTATGGCTACACCTTC,CASNYVRGYYGYTF
TRBJ2-6,-,-,TRBV30,TGTGCCTGGAGTCCGGGTTTTGTATCTGGGGCCAACGTCCTGACTTTC,CAWSPGFVSGANVLTF
TRBJ2-5,-,-,TRBV5-1,TGCGCCAGCAGCCCCGGGACCGCGAAAGAGACCCAGTACTTC,CASSPGTAKETQYF
TRBJ2-5,-,-,TRBV6-5,TGTGCCAGCGGCAGGGGACGGCAAGAGACCCAGTACTTC,CASGRGRQETQYF
TRBJ2-3,-,TRBD2,TRBV20-1,TGCAGTACCTCGGGAGGACTAACGGGTGCAGATACGCAGTATTTT,CSTSGGLTGADTQYF
TRBJ2-6,many,-,TRBV6-1,TGTGCCAGCAACCGGGACAGGGCCAACGTCCTGACTTTC,CASNRDRANVLTF
TRBJ1-1,-,-,TRBV5-1,TGCACCAGCAACTTTGGGGGGGCCGGGACTGAAGCTTTCTTT,CTSNFGGAGTEAFF
TRBJ2-1,-,TRBD2,TRBV20-1,TGCAGTGCCCCCGGGACTAGTAGGGTTCTTAATAGGCAGTTCTTC,CSAPGTSRVLNRQFF
TRBJ1-5,few,-,TRBV20-1,TGCAGTGCTAGAGACCGGACGGGGAATCAGCCCCAGCATTTT,CSARDRTGNQPQHF
TRBJ2-1,-,TRBD2,TRBV11-2,TGTGTCAGCCGACCTATCGGGAGGCCTTCCAAGTTCTTC,CVSRPIGRPSKFF